This entry describes one TCR beta chain. Its antigen remains unidentified. This specimen comes from a study of beta chain features in type 1 diabetes. Study-level points and caveats: The study found moderately but significantly shorter TCRB CDR3s in all four CD4+ subsets of Type 1 diabetes patients. VDJ junctions from patients with type 1 diabetes contained fewer insertions and more deletions. Here, the possible influence of HLA type (on TCRB rearrangement) remained unresolved. When cDNA is sequenced, cells with high TCR expression could be over-represented.

The CDR3 loop spans 13 amino acids. Germline-derived CDR1 and CDR2 are MDHEN and SYDVKM. Trimming pared 4 bases from V and 3 bases from J, leaving 10 bases between. Of the isolated RNA, all was reverse transcribed, and so the sequenced material was expressed TCRB transcripts. Approximately 4 million reads on average were seen across naive, central memory and regulatory T cell samples. This table comes from immunoSEQ multiplex PCR, and its TCRdb copy is limited to in-frame clones, with some not included. The repertoire holds 95,000 to 150,000 clones, roughly 17% seen once, with roughly 2.6% in the top ten.

The clonotype originates from a man between 18 and 29 years old with type 1 diabetes. The sequenced sample consisted of central memory CD4+ T cells from blood. The rearrangement links TRBV28 to TRBJ2-7; no firm D call. The CDR3 reads CASSSTPNYEQYF. DNA of the CDR3: TGTGCCAGCAGTTCGACACCTAACTACGAGCAGTACTTC.